The 11 T cell receptor beta chains in this list originate from one sample, sequenced in a study of blood T cell repertoires in COVID-19. Repertoires were generated with immunoSEQ multiplex PCR, while TCRdb's copy carries only in-frame clones and drops some. The data hold 200,000 to 250,000 clones, with approximately 83% observed a single time. The sample taken for sequencing was peripheral blood. Every receptor here comes from a woman in her twenties or thirties who had recovered from COVID-19.

Notes on this clone: The junction does not match germline at one end; this may be a read error. V is TRBV12-5 and J is TRBJ1-2; D is possibly TRBD1 (6 bases). The CDR3 contains 10 residues. The germline CDR1 and CDR2 sequences are LGHNT and FRNRAP. The DNA for the CDR3 is TGTGCTAGTGGTTTGAGGACAGCGGCCTTC. Its protein product is CASGLRTAAF.

The chain joins TRBV4-3 to TRBJ1-1, with 8 bases fitting TRBD1. The J segment lost 3 bases and the V segment lost 2 bases, leaving 5 bases of the junction unmatched. Germline assignment: CDR1 LGHNA and CDR2 YSLEER. CDR3 length equals 15 residues. CDR3 residues: CASSQYGQGDTEAFF. CDR3 coding DNA: TGCGCCAGCAGCCAATATGGACAGGGCGACACTGAAGCTTTCTTT.

The chain joins TRBV5-1 to TRBJ1-1; D not certain. Looked up from germline, CDR1 is SGHRS and CDR2 is YFSETQ. V dropped 4 bases and J dropped 5 bases, with 12 bases sitting between them. The CDR3 is 13 amino acids. CDR3 in DNA: TGCGCCAGCAGCCCCGGAGGTGTTACTGAAGCTTTCTTT. This sequence encodes CASSPGGVTEAFF.

The chain uses TRBV2 and TRBJ2-3; 10 bases align to TRBD2. CDR1 SNHLY and CDR2 FYNNEI come from the germline V gene. The V segment lost 5 bases and the J segment 9 bases; nucleotides outside the gene matches: 5. This CDR3 spans 13 amino acids. This CDR3 reads CASSSGGARTQYF. CDR3 DNA: TGTGCCAGCAGTAGCGGGGGGGCTCGGACGCAGTATTTT.

This clone was observed once. The chain joins TRBV11-3 to TRBJ2-3; no reliable D call. The germline V gene has CDR1 SGHNT and CDR2 YENEEA. Trimming took off 2 bases at V and 0 bases at J, with 6 bases between the two ends. The CDR3 runs to 14 residues. In DNA form, the CDR3 reads TGTGCCAGCAGCTTACAGACTAGCACAGATACGCAGTATTTT. Protein product: CASSLQTSTDTQYF.

The genes are TRBV19 and TRBJ2-6, with a possible D match to TRBD1 (6 bases). The CDR3 is 18 amino acids. Trimming removed 2 bases from V and 1 base from J, with 15 bases in between. Germline-derived CDR1 and CDR2 are LNHDA and SQIVND (reference sequence). This chain's CDR3 is CASSILFLGASGANVLTF. CDR3 in DNA: TGTGCCAGTAGTATATTATTTTTGGGGGCTTCTGGGGCCAACGTCCTGACTTTC.

The rearrangement uses TRBV11-2 and TRBJ2-3; 10 nucleotides match TRBD2. The germline V gene has CDR1 SGHAT and CDR2 FQNNGV. This CDR3 comprises 15 residues. With 2 bases clipped from V and 6 bases from J, the junction kept 5 bases outside the gene matches. CDR3 in amino acids: CASSLQRGGSDTQYF. The CDR3 DNA reads TGTGCCAGCAGCTTACAGCGGGGGGGTTCTGATACGCAGTATTTT.

The table lists this clone with a few counts. The chain recombines TRBV11-2 with TRBJ2-7, with TRBD2 matching 7 bases. CDR1 is SGHAT, CDR2 FQNNGV, per germline. The CDR3 length is 15 residues. Trimming removed 2 bases from V and 5 bases from J; junction bases left unmatched: 9. CDR3: CASSLSPGLADEQYF. Written as DNA, the CDR3 is TGTGCCAGCAGCTTATCTCCCGGGCTAGCGGACGAGCAGTACTTC.

A single count supports this clone. This chain connects TRBV29-1 to TRBJ2-1; D call uncertain. Germline V gives CDR1 SQVTM, CDR2 ANQGSEA. The CDR3 has 11 residues. Trimming stripped 3 bases from V and 2 bases from J, with 2 bases between. CDR3 residues: CSVDTYNEQFF. The DNA for the CDR3 is TGCAGCGTTGACACCTACAATGAGCAGTTCTTC.

The rearrangement links TRBV11-2 to TRBJ2-2; D uncertain. Looked up from germline, CDR1 is SGHAT and CDR2 is FQNNGV. There are 16 residues in the CDR3. V lost 5 bases, J lost 2 bases, and 15 bases lay in between. CDR3 in DNA: TGTGCCAGCAGCCCTCCTATTCTCTCAAACACCGGGGAGCTGTTTTTT. Its translation is CASSPPILSNTGELFF.

This clone was detected once. This chain uses TRBV7-9 with TRBJ1-1; D perhaps matches TRBD1 (6 bases). Germline lookup yields CDR1 SEHNR and CDR2 FQNEAQ (reference sequence). This CDR3 has 15 residues. Trimming pared 2 bases from V and 3 bases from J, leaving 13 bases between. The CDR3 DNA sequence: TGTGCCAGCAGCTTAAATCCCGGGGGGCACACTGAAGCTTTCTTT. It translates to CASSLNPGGHTEAFF.